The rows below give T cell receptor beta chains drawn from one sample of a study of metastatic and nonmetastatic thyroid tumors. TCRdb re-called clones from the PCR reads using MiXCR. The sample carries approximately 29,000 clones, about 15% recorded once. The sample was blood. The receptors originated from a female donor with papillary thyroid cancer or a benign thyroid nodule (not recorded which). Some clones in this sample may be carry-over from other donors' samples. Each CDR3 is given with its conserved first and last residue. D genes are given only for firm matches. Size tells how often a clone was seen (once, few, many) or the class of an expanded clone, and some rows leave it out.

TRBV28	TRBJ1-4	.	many	CASSLRAGFSEKLFF	TGTGCCAGCAGTTTACGAGCAGGGTTTAGTGAAAAACTGTTTTTT
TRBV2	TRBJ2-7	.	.	CASSPGHEQYF	TGTGCCAGCAGTCCGGGGCACGAGCAGTACTTC
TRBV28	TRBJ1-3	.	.	CASSSGPENTIYF	TGTGCCAGCAGTTCCGGTCCCGAAAACACCATATATTTT
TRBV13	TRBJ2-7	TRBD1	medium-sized	CASSYKGTDEQYF	TGTGCCAGCAGTTACAAGGGGACAGACGAGCAGTACTTC
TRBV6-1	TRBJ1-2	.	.	CASAPGIMDGYTF	TGTGCCAGCGCCCCGGGGATTATGGATGGCTACACCTTC
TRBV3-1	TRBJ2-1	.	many	CASSPFTNEQFF	TGTGCCAGCAGCCCCTTTACGAATGAGCAGTTCTTC
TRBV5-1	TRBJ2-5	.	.	CANSTGTGGETQYF	TGCGCCAACAGCACCGGGACGGGTGGGGAGACACAGTACTTC
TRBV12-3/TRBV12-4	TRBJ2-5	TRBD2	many	CASSLASGSWGETQYF	TGTGCCAGCAGTTTGGCTAGCGGGAGTTGGGGGGAGACCCAGTACTTC
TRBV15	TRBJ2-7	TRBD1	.	CATSNWGQGAHEQYF	TGTGCCACCAGCAACTGGGGACAGGGTGCCCACGAGCAGTACTTC
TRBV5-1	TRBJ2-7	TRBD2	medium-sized	CASSPSGYYEQYF	TGCGCCAGCAGCCCTAGCGGCTACTACGAGCAGTACTTC
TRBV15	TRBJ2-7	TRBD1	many	CATSRDGPSDRGHGEQYF	TGTGCCACCAGCAGAGATGGCCCCTCGGACAGGGGGCACGGCGAGCAGTACTTC
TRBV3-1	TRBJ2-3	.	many	CASSQGTDTQYF	TGTGCCAGCAGCCAAGGAACAGATACGCAGTATTTT
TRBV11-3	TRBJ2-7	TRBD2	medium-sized	CASSLVGLAGGGGYEQYF	TGTGCCAGCAGCTTAGTAGGACTAGCGGGAGGCGGGGGCTACGAGCAGTACTTC
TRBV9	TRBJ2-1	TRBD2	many	CASSPSGRVNEQFF	TGTGCCAGCAGCCCTAGCGGGAGGGTTAATGAGCAGTTCTTC
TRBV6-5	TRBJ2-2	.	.	CASSYTVLRGTWELFF	TGTGCCAGCAGTTATACGGTCTTGAGAGGGACCTGGGAGCTGTTTTTT
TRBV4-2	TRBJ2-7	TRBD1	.	CASSQDGTGSSYEQYF	TGTGCCAGCAGCCAAGACGGGACAGGGAGCTCCTACGAGCAGTACTTC
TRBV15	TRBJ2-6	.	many	CATSRDRSANVLTF	TGTGCCACCAGCAGAGATCGGAGCGCCAACGTCCTGACTTTC
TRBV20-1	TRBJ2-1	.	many	CSAPTTNEQFF	TGCAGTGCCCCAACCACGAATGAGCAGTTCTTC
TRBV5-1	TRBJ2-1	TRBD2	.	CASSLVTSGYNEQFF	TGCGCCAGCAGCTTGGTAACTAGCGGTTACAATGAGCAGTTCTTC
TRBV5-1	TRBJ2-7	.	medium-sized	CASSLVPRGDYEQYF	TGCGCCAGCAGCTTGGTCCCTAGGGGGGACTACGAGCAGTACTTC
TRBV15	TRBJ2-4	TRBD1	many	CATSSSGHPGTGIQYF	TGTGCCACCAGCAGTTCGGGGCATCCCGGGACAGGTATTCAGTACTTC
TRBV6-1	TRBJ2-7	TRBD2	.	CASPEAGCTYEQYF	TGTGCCAGCCCGGAAGCGGGATGCACCTACGAGCAGTACTTC
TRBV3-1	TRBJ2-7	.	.	CASSRRGSGVFHHEQYF	TGTGCCAGCAGCCGACGGGGCAGCGGAGTATTTCACCACGAGCAGTACTTC
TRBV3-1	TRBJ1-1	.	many	CASSPWPKEDTEAFF	TGTGCCAGCAGCCCCTGGCCGAAGGAGGACACTGAAGCTTTCTTT
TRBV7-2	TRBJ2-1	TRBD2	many	CASSLVGFSGANEQFF	TGTGCCAGCAGCTTAGTGGGCTTTAGCGGGGCTAATGAGCAGTTCTTC
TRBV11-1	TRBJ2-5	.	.	CASHSTGDGVKTRSWTQYF	TGTGCCAGCCATTCTACGGGGGATGGTGTTAAAACTCGGTCTTGGACCCAGTACTTC
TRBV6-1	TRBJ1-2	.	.	CASSPDILGGYTF	TGTGCCAGCAGTCCGGACATCCTGGGAGGCTACACCTTC
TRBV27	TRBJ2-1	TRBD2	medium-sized	CASRLTSGRARGEEQFF	TGTGCCAGCAGGCTGACTAGCGGGAGGGCCAGGGGGGAGGAGCAGTTCTTC
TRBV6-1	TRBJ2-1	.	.	CASSECLATPRVEQFF	TGTGCCAGCAGTGAATGTCTCGCTACACCGAGGGTTGAGCAGTTCTTC